This record looks at one T cell receptor beta chain sequence and its context. Cohorts were determined from participant-reported clinical history. Cohort 3 donors were reported recovered after two negative PCRs, clearance, or symptom resolution. Germline trimming cut 0 bases from V and 3 bases from J; bases unmatched to any gene: 7. Germline V gene sequence: CDR1 LGHDT, CDR2 YNNKEL (reference sequence). The CDR3 is 18 residues long. This table comes from immunoSEQ multiplex PCR, and its TCRdb copy is limited to in-frame clones, with some not included. The table has roughly 380,000 clones, roughly 86% seen once. This sample stems from a study of blood T cell repertoires in COVID-19.

This sequence originates from a man aged 30-40 years who had recovered from COVID-19. Sequenced sample: PBMCs or T cells enriched from blood (not recorded which). V and J are TRBV3-1 (or the pseudogene TRBV3-2) and TRBJ2-3; TRBD2 agrees at 12 bases. The CDR3 DNA sequence: TGTGCCAGCAGCCAAGATGGAGGACTAGCGGGGATTACAGATACGCAGTATTTT. It specifies CASSQDGGLAGITDTQYF.